This record covers a single T cell receptor (beta chain). This table comes from immunoSEQ multiplex PCR, and its TCRdb copy is limited to in-frame clones, with some not included. The sample holds tens of thousands of clones, 75% to 80% seen once. This sample was included in a study of radiotherapy plus CTLA-4 blockade in lung cancer. Germline values: CDR1 SNHLY, CDR2 FYNNEI. The CDR3 extends over 13 amino acids. The junction had 3 bases not matched to a gene; V was cut back by 6 bases and J by 7 bases. The chain has TRBV2 and TRBJ1-4, with TRBD1 matching over 9 bases. The sample in question was peripheral blood, obtained from a patient treated with radiotherapy plus ipilimumab. This TCR was sampled from a human donor with non-small cell lung cancer whose response to radiotherapy plus ipilimumab could not be evaluated. CDR3 residues: CASRGQGVEKLFF. In nucleotides, the CDR3 is TGTGCCAGCAGGGGACAGGGCGTTGAAAAACTGTTTTTT.